The clone carrying this T cell receptor (beta chain) was recorded once. Its antigen is not known. Libraries were prepared by immunoSEQ multiplex PCR; TCRdb keeps only in-frame clonotypes and omits some of them. The sample gives 15,000 to 20,000 clones, approximately 90% of which show up once; under 4.5% is in the top ten. These data belong to a study of T cells in localized non-small cell lung cancer. Findings and caveats of the study: T cell clonality was highest in uninvolved adjacent lung, above tumor. The study linked higher blood T cell density to longer overall survival. Because sequencing included only one region (of the tumor), heterogeneity remains possible. Turning up in adjacent lung were a median approximately 50 of the top 100 tumor clones.

Deletions cut 0 bases from V and 5 bases from J, with 10 bases between. Germline V lookup: CDR1 SGHVS, CDR2 FNYEAQ. The CDR3 is 15 residues long. The clonotype comes from a male donor aged 60 or older with stage II squamous cell lung carcinoma. Sequenced here: peripheral blood, sampled before any cancer treatment. The rearrangement joins TRBV7-6 to TRBJ2-2, with D possibly TRBD2 on 5 matching bases. The CDR3 nucleotides read TGTGCCAGCAGCTTAGCGGGAGTGAGAACCGGGGAGCTGTTTTTT. Translated: CASSLAGVRTGELFF.